This TCR beta chain stems from a study of blood T cell repertoires in COVID-19. V was clipped by 5 bases and J by 3 bases; unmatched bases: 2. Germline assignment: CDR1 GTSNPN and CDR2 SVGIG (reference sequence). The CDR3 extends over 12 amino acids. Worth noting for this clone: Other DNA sequences within the sample encode an identical CDR3.

Per the original data handling: Estimation of nucleated cell counts relied on the amplification of reference gene primers. Only in-frame clones appear in the TCRdb table, and some are missing; sequencing was by immunoSEQ multiplex PCR. That table supplies the V and J calls and clone size; D and trimming were determined from the DNA. Altogether over 350,000 clones are present, approximately 90% being singletons, with the ten largest covering about a tenth. Sequencing was done on a sample of PBMCs or T cells enriched from blood (not recorded which). The rearrangement joins TRBV30 to TRBJ1-2; 8 nucleotides line up with TRBD1. The receptor was isolated from a woman aged 50 to 60 who had recovered from COVID-19. CDR3 amino acids: CAWDRGDYGYTF. CDR3 coding DNA: TGTGCCTGGGACAGGGGAGACTATGGCTACACCTTC.